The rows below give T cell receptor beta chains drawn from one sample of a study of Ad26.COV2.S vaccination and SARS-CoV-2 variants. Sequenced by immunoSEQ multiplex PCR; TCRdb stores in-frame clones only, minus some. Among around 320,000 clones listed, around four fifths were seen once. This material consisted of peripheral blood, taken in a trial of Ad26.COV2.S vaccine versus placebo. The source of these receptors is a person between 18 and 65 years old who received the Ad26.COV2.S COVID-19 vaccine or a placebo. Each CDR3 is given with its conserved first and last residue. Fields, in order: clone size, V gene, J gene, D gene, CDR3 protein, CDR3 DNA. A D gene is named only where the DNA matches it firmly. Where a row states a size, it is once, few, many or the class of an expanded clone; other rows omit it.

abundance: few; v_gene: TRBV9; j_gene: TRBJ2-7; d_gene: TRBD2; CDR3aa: CASSPGGLDYEQYF; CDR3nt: TGTGCCAGCAGCCCGGGGGGGCTCGACTACGAGCAGTACTTC
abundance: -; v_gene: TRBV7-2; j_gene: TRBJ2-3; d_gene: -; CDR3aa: CASSLSRFTDTQYF; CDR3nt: TGTGCCAGCAGCTTATCCCGTTTCACAGATACGCAGTATTTT
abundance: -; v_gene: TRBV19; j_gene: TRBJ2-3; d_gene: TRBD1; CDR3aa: CASLENNRDRGRGTQYF; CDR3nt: TGTGCCAGCCTCGAGAATAACCGGGACAGGGGGCGGGGTACGCAGTATTTT
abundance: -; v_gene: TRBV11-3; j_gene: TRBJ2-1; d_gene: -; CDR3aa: CASSLGENEQFF; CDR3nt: TGTGCCAGCAGCTTAGGGGAAAATGAGCAGTTCTTC
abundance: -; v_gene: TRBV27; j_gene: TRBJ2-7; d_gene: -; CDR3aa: CASSPRLHEQYF; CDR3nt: TGTGCCAGCAGTCCTCGGCTGCACGAGCAGTACTTC
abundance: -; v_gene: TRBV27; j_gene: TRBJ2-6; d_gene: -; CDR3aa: CASSNGHSSGANVLTF; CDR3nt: TGTGCCAGCAGTAACGGACACAGCTCTGGGGCCAACGTCCTGACTTTC
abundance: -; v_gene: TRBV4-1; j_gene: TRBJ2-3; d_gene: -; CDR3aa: CASSHGGLGSSTDTQYF; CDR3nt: TGCGCCAGCAGCCATGGGGGTCTGGGGTCTAGCACAGATACGCAGTATTTT
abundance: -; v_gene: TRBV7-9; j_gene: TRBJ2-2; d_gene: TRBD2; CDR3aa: CASSLFKGLAGNTGELFF; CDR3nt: TGTGCCAGCAGCTTATTCAAGGGACTAGCGGGGAACACCGGGGAGCTGTTTTTT
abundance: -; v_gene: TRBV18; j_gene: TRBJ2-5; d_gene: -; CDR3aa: CASSPSGGGQETQYF; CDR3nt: TGTGCCAGCTCACCATCAGGGGGGGGCCAAGAGACCCAGTACTTC
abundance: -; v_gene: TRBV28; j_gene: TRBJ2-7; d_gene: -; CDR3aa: CASRRATDEQYF; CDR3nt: TGTGCCAGTCGGCGGGCTACAGACGAGCAGTACTTC
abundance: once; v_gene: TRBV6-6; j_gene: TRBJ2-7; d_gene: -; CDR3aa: CASSYSGHTYEQYF; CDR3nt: TGTGCCAGCAGTTACTCAGGGCACACCTACGAGCAGTACTTC
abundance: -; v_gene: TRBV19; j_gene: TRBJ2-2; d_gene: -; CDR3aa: CASRVRGGELFF; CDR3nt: TGTGCCAGTAGGGTCCGGGGCGGGGAGCTGTTTTTT
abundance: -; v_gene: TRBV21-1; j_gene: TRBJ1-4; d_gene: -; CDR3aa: CASSLYGQGRTNEKLFF; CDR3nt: TGTGCCAGCAGCTTATACGGACAGGGAAGGACTAATGAAAAACTGTTTTTT
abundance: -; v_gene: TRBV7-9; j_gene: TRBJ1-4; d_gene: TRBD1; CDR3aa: CASSSRGVSEKLFF; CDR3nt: TGTGCCAGCAGCTCCAGGGGGGTGAGCGAAAAACTGTTTTTT
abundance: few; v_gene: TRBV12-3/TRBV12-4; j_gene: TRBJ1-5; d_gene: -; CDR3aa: CASSIRGNQPQHF; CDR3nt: TGTGCCAGCAGTATCCGGGGGAATCAGCCCCAGCATTTT
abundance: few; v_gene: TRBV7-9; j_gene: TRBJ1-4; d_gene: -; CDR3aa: CASSLRADNEKLFF; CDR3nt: TGTGCCAGCAGCTTACGGGCAGATAATGAAAAACTGTTTTTT
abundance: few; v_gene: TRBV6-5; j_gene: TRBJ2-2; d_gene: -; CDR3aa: CASSYRGGELFF; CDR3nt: TGTGCCAGCAGTTACCGGGGAGGGGAGCTGTTTTTT
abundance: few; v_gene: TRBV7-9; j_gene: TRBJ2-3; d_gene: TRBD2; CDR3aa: CASSSLAGGQYF; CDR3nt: TGTGCCAGCAGCTCACTAGCGGGGGGGCAGTATTTT
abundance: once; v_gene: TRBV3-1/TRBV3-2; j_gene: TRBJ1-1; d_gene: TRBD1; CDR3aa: CASSARDRHTEAFF; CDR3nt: TGTGCCAGCAGCGCCCGGGACAGACACACTGAAGCTTTCTTT
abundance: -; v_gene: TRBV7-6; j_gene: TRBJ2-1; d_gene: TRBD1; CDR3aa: CASSLYESGTGHEQFF; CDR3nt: TGTGCCAGCAGCCTTTACGAATCCGGGACAGGGCATGAGCAGTTCTTC
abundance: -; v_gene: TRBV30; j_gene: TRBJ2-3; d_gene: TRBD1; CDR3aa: CAWSDRGSLDTQYF; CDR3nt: TGTGCCTGGAGCGACAGGGGGTCATTGGATACGCAGTATTTT
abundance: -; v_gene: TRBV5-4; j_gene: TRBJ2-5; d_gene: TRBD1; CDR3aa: CASSPGGTGRLATQYF; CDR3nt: TGTGCCAGCAGCCCCGGAGGGACAGGGAGGTTAGCGACCCAGTACTTC
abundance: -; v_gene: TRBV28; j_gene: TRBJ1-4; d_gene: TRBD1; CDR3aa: CASSLAGGEEKLFF; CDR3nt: TGTGCCAGCAGTTTGGCAGGGGGCGAGGAAAAACTGTTTTTT
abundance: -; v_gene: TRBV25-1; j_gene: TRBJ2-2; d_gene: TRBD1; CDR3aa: CASSEVTGAGELFF; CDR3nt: TGTGCCAGCAGTGAAGTGACAGGGGCCGGGGAGCTGTTTTTT
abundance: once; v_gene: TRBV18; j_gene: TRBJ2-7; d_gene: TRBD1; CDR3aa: CASSHGQGAAEQYF; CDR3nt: TGTGCCAGCTCACACGGACAGGGGGCGGCCGAGCAGTACTTC
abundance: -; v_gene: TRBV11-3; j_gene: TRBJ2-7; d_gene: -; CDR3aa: CASSPRTVYSYEQYF; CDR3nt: TGTGCCAGCAGCCCGCGGACAGTTTACTCCTACGAGCAGTACTTC
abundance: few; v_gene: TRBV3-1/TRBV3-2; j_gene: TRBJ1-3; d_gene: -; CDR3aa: CASSPSRVLGNTIYF; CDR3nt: TGTGCCAGCAGCCCATCGCGAGTCCTTGGAAACACCATATATTTT
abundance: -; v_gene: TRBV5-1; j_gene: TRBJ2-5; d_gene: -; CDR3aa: CASSPLQRQETQYF; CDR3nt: TGCGCCAGCAGCCCACTACAAAGGCAAGAGACCCAGTACTTC
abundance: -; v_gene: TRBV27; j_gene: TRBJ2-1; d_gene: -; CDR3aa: CASSFGRNNEQFF; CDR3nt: TGTGCCAGCAGTTTCGGACGGAACAATGAGCAGTTCTTC
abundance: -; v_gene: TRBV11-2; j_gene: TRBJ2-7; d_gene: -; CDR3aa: CASKDGGPLSEQYF; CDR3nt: TGTGCCAGCAAGGACGGGGGGCCCTTGAGCGAGCAGTACTTC
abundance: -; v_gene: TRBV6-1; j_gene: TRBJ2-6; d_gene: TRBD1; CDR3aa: CASSDRDRGPGANVLTF; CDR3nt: TGTGCCAGCAGTGACCGGGACAGGGGGCCTGGGGCCAACGTCCTGACTTTC
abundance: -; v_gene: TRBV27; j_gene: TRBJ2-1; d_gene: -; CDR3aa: CASSRKGPFRHYNEQFF; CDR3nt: TGTGCCAGCAGTCGCAAAGGGCCCTTTAGGCACTACAATGAGCAGTTCTTC
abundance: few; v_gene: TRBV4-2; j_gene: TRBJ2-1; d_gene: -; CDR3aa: CASSQASAIGQFF; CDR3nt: TGTGCCAGCAGCCAGGCATCAGCTATAGGGCAGTTCTTC
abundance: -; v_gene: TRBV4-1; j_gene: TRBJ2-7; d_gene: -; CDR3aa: CASSPQDQTYEQYF; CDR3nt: TGCGCCAGCAGCCCGCAAGATCAGACCTACGAGCAGTACTTC
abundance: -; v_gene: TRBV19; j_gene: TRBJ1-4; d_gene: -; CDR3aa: CASRPQVLSEKLFF; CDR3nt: TGTGCCAGTAGGCCCCAGGTCCTCTCTGAAAAACTGTTTTTT
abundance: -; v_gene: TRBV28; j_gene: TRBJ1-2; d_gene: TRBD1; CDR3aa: CASSFGPGTGHGYTF; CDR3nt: TGTGCCAGCAGTTTTGGCCCTGGGACAGGGCATGGCTACACCTTC
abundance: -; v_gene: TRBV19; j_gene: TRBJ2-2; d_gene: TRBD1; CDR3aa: CASNTGDRFNTGELFF; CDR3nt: TGTGCCAGTAACACAGGGGATAGGTTTAACACCGGGGAGCTGTTTTTT
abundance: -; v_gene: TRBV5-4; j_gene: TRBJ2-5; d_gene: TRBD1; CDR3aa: CASSLGQGARETQYF; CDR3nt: TGTGCCAGCAGCTTGGGGCAGGGGGCGCGAGAGACCCAGTACTTC
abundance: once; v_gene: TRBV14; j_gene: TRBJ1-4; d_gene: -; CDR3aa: CASSSWGRREKLFF; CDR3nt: TGTGCCAGCAGCTCCTGGGGCAGACGGGAAAAACTGTTTTTT
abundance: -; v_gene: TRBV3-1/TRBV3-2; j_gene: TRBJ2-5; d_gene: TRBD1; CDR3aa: CASSQGSPDRGQETQYF; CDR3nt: TGTGCCAGCAGCCAAGGCTCCCCAGACAGGGGGCAAGAGACCCAGTACTTC
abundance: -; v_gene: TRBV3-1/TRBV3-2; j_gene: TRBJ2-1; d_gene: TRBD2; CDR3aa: CASSLQRGAYNEQFF; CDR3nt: TGTGCCAGCAGCCTCCAGCGGGGGGCCTACAATGAGCAGTTCTTC
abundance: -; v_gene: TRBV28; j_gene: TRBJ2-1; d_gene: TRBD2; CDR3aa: CASSGLGLAVYNEQFF; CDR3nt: TGTGCCAGCAGTGGTTTGGGACTAGCGGTCTATAATGAGCAGTTCTTC
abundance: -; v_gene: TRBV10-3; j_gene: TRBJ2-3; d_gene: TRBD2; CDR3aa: CAISGLAGGSTDTQYF; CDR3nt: TGTGCCATCAGTGGACTAGCGGGGGGGTCCACAGATACGCAGTATTTT
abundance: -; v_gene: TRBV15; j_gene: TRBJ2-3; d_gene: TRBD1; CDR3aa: CATSRDQGAGTDTQYF; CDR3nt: TGTGCCACCAGCAGAGATCAGGGGGCAGGCACAGATACGCAGTATTTT
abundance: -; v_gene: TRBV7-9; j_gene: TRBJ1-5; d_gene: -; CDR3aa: CASSSSGLPSNQPQHF; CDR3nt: TGTGCCAGCAGCTCCTCGGGACTGCCTAGCAATCAGCCCCAGCATTTT
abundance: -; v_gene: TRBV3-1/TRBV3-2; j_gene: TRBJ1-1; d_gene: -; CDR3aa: CASSRAGVEAFF; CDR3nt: TGTGCCAGCAGCCGGGCAGGGGTGGAAGCTTTCTTT
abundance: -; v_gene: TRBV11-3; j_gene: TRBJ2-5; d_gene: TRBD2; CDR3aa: CASSQSGTPRETQYF; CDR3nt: TGTGCCAGCAGCCAAAGCGGGACTCCCAGGGAGACCCAGTACTTC
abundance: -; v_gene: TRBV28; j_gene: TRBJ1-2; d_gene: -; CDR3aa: CATAWADYGYTF; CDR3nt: TGTGCCACAGCGTGGGCTGACTATGGCTACACCTTC
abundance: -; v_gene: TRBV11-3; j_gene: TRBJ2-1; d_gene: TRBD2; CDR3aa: CASSLDATSGSFSYNEQFF; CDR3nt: TGTGCCAGCAGCTTAGACGCGACTAGCGGGAGTTTCTCCTACAATGAGCAGTTCTTC
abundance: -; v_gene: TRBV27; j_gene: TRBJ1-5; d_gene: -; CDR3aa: CASSLSRNQPQHF; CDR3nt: TGTGCCAGCAGTTTATCTCGGAATCAGCCCCAGCATTTT
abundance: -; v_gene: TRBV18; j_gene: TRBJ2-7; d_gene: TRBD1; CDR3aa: CASSLKGQGYEQYF; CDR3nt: TGTGCCAGCTCACTCAAGGGACAGGGATACGAGCAGTACTTC
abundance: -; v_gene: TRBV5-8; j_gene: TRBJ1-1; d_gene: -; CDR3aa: CASSLFPVYTEAFF; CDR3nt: TGTGCCAGCAGCTTATTTCCAGTTTACACTGAAGCTTTCTTT
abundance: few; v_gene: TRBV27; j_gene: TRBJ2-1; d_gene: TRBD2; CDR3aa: CASRMGLAGYNEQFF; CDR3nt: TGTGCCAGCAGGATGGGACTAGCTGGCTACAATGAGCAGTTCTTC
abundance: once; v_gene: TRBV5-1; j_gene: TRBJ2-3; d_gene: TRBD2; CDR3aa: CASSSQAGVGDTQYF; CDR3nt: TGCGCCAGCAGCTCCCAAGCGGGGGTCGGAGATACGCAGTATTTT
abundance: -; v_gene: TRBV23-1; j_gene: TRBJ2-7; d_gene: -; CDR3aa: CASSQSRGSSYEQYF; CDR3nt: TGCGCCAGCAGTCAATCACGTGGGAGCTCCTACGAGCAGTACTTC